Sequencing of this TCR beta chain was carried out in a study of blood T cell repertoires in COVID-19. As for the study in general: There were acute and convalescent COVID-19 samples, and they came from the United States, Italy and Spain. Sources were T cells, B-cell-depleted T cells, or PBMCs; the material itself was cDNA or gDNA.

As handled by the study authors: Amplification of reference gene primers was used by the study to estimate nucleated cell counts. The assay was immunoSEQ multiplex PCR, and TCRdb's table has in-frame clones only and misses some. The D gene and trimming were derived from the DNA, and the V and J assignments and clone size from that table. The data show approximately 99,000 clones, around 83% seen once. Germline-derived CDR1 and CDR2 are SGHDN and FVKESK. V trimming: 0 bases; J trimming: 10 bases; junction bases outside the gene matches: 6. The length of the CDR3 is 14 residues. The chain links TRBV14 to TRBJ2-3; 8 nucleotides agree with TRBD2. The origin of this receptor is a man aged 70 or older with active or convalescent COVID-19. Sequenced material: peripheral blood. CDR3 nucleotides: TGTGCCAGCAGCCAAGATAGTCGAGCGGGAGCGCAGTATTTT. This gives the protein CASSQDSRAGAQYF.